The sequence of this TCR beta chain was determined in a study of T cells in localized non-small cell lung cancer. Study outcomes and limitations: Because researchers sequenced only one region of the tumor, heterogeneity is still possible. Longer overall survival was seen with higher T cell density measured in blood.

V was pared by 3 bases and J by 2 bases, with 11 bases between. The length of the CDR3 is 14 residues. CDR1 GTSNPN and CDR2 SVGIG come from the germline V gene (reference sequence). TCRdb's copy holds only in-frame clones and misses some; the assay was immunoSEQ multiplex PCR. Among 4,000 or so clones, about 35% were seen once, and the ten largest hold more than 15%. As to this clone: Its antigen is undetermined.

Specimen: lung tumor tissue, collected before any cancer treatment. This clonotype was sampled from a man between 40 and 70 years old with stage II squamous cell lung carcinoma. The chain has TRBV30 and TRBJ1-5; D unclear. The CDR3 bases are TGTGCCTGGAGAGCGCCGGGCGGCAATCAGCCCCAGCATTTT. This encodes CAWRAPGGNQPQHF.